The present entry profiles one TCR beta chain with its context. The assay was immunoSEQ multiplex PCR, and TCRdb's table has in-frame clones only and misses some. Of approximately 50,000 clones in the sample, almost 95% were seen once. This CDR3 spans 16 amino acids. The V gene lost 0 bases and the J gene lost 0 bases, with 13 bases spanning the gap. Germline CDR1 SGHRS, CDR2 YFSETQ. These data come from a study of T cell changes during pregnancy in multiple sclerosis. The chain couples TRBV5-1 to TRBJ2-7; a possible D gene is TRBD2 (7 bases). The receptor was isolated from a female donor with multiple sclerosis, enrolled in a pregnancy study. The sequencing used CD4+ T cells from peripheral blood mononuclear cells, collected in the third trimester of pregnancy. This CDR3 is CASSLVRGLGSYEQYF. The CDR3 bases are TGCGCCAGCAGCTTGGTGCGGGGGCTTGGCTCCTACGAGCAGTACTTC.